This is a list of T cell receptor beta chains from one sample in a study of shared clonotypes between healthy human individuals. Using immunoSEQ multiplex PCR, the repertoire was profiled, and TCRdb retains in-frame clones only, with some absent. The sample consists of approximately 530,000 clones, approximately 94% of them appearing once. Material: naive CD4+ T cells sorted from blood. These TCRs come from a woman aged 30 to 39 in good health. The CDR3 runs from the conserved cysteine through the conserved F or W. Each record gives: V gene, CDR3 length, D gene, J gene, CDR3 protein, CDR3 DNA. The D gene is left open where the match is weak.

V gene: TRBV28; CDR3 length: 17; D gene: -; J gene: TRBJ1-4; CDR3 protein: CASDPAGGPLGGEKLFF; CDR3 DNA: TGTGCCAGCGACCCCGCCGGGGGCCCGCTCGGTGGGGAAAAACTGTTTTTT
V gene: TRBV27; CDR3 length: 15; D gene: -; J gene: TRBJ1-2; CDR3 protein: CASSRLQDTNYGYTF; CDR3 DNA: TGTGCCAGCAGCCGACTCCAAGACACAAACTATGGCTACACCTTC
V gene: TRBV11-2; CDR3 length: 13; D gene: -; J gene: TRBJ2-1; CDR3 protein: CASSLDRGNEQFF; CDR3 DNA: TGTGCCAGCAGCTTAGATCGGGGCAATGAGCAGTTCTTC
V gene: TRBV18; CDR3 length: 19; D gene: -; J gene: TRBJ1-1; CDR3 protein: CASSSGVGWISTKNTEAFF; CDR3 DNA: TGTGCCAGCTCATCCGGGGTGGGATGGATTTCTACTAAGAACACTGAAGCTTTCTTT
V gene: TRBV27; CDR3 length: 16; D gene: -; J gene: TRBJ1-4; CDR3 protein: CASSQGRGTTNEKLFF; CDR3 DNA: TGTGCCAGCAGCCAGGGACGGGGGACAACTAATGAAAAACTGTTTTTT
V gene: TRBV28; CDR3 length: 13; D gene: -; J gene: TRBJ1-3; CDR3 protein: CASSSHSGNTIYF; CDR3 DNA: TGTGCCAGCAGTTCTCATTCTGGAAACACCATATATTTT
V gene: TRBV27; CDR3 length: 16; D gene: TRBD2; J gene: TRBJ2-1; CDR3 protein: CASSLKLAGGYNEQFF; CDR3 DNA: TGTGCCAGCAGTTTAAAACTAGCGGGAGGATACAATGAGCAGTTCTTC
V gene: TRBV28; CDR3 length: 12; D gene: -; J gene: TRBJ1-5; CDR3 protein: CASSQGNQPQHF; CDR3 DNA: TGTGCCAGCAGTCAGGGAAATCAGCCCCAGCATTTT
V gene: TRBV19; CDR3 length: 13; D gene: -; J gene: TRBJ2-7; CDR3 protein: CASQAGGGYEQYF; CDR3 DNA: TGTGCCAGTCAGGCAGGGGGGGGATACGAGCAGTACTTC
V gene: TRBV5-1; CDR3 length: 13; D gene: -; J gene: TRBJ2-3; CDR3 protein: CASSLHSTDTQYF; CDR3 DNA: TGCGCCAGCAGCTTGCACAGCACAGATACGCAGTATTTT
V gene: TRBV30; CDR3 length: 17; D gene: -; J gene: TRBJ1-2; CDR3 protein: CAWSGVRAGWGASGYTF; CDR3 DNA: TGTGCCTGGAGTGGAGTAAGGGCAGGGTGGGGAGCGAGTGGCTACACCTTC